Below, 10 T cell receptor beta chains from the same sample are listed, as sequenced in a study of metastatic and nonmetastatic thyroid tumors. TCRdb reprocessed the PCR reads using MiXCR. Of 30,000 to 40,000 clones in the sample, approximately 15% are singletons; the top ten hold 19%. No treatment had been given to any patient before thyroid surgery. Material for sequencing was blood. The source of these receptors is a male donor with papillary thyroid cancer or a benign thyroid nodule (not recorded which). Some clones in this sample may be carry-over from other donors' samples.

The chain couples TRBV6-1 to TRBJ2-7; D is uncertain. Between the trimmed V and J ends, which lost 7 bases and 4 bases, there was a span of 17 bases. The germline gives CDR1 MNHNS, CDR2 SASEGT. The CDR3 extends over 14 amino acids. The CDR3 bases are TGTGCCAGCACTAGATCGGTGGTGTTTTACGAGCAGTACTTC. Translation: CASTRSVVFYEQYF.

This clone was recorded at least ten times. The same CDR3 can be traced to other DNA sequences in this sample. The CDR3 here is CASSLGGGLSSYEQYF. As DNA, the CDR3 is TGTGCCAGCAGCTTGGGGGGAGGTTTAAGCTCCTACGAGCAGTACTTC. The chain combines TRBV5-4 with TRBJ2-7; TRBD2 is a possible D gene (6 bases). CDR3 size: 16 residues. Germline V lookup: CDR1 SGHNT, CDR2 YYREEE (reference sequence). Trimming cost V 0 bases and J 0 bases, with 13 bases left between them.

This clone was picked up many times. The CDR3 nucleotides are TGCGCCAGCAGCTATCCAGGGGGAGGGGAAAGAAAACTGTTTTTT. Amino acid sequence: CASSYPGGGERKLFF. This chain uses TRBV4-1 with TRBJ1-4; TRBD1 aligns across 7 bases. This CDR3 spans 15 amino acids. Trimming removed 5 bases from V and 10 bases from J; junction bases left unmatched: 13. Germline V CDR1 and CDR2: MGHRA, YSYEKL.

This clone was found many times. Other nucleotide sequences in the sample specify the same CDR3. J is TRBJ2-1 and V is TRBV6-1; D assignment may be TRBD1 or TRBD2 (6 bases each). There are 15 residues in the CDR3. Germline lookup yields CDR1 MNHNS and CDR2 SASEGT. The germline V and J ends were trimmed by 0 bases and 9 bases, with 15 bases remaining between them. CDR3: CASSEALGGPGEQFF. In nucleotides, the CDR3 is TGTGCCAGCAGTGAAGCGCTTGGGGGGCCTGGTGAGCAGTTCTTC.

This clone was seen at least ten times. The chain uses TRBV9 and TRBJ2-2; D gene unclear. The germline V gene encodes CDR1 SGDLS and CDR2 YYNGEE. The V end was cut by 3 bases, the J end by 2 bases, with 8 bases between. The CDR3 has 14 amino acids. The CDR3 protein is CASSETSNTGELFF. For the CDR3, the DNA is TGTGCCAGCAGCGAGACAAGTAACACCGGGGAGCTGTTTTTT.

This clone was seen many times. The V call is TRBV7-8, the J call TRBJ1-4; D is ambiguous. Trimming cost V 2 bases and J 8 bases, with 9 bases left between them. Looked up from germline, CDR1 is SGHVS and CDR2 is FQNEAQ. The CDR3 is made up of 13 amino acids. For the CDR3, the DNA is TGTGCCAGCAGCTTAATAGCACGGGAAAAACTGTTTTTT. Translating it yields CASSLIAREKLFF.

This clone has only a few counts. The same CDR3 can be traced to other DNA sequences in this sample. The gene calls are TRBV28 and TRBJ2-7, with D possibly matching TRBD1 (7 bases). The CDR3 length is 13 residues. Trimming removed 7 bases at V and 2 bases at J, with 12 bases between. CDR1 and CDR2 (germline): MDHEN, SYDVKM. The CDR3 loop reads CASKAGGTYEQYF. The CDR3 nucleotides read TGTGCCAGCAAGGCAGGGGGGACCTACGAGCAGTACTTC.

This chain joins TRBV11-3 and TRBJ2-3; the D is unclear. Per the germline V gene, CDR1 is SGHNT and CDR2 is YENEEA. Trimming took off 5 bases at V and 3 bases at J, with 9 bases between the two ends. CDR3 size: 13 residues. The CDR3: CASSEVGTDTQYF. CDR3 DNA sequence: TGTGCCAGCAGCGAGGTGGGAACAGATACGCAGTATTTT.

In its sample, this clone was seen many times. This chain's CDR3 is CASRRLGSETQYF. CDR3 in DNA: TGTGCCAGCAGGAGACTAGGTTCAGAGACCCAGTACTTC. The chain is built from TRBV6-2 or TRBV6-3 and TRBJ2-5; maybe TRBD2 (6 bases). This CDR3 is 13 amino acids long. V was shortened by 6 bases and J by 4 bases, with 12 bases between the two germline ends. Germline CDR1 MNHEY, CDR2 SVGEGT.

The rearrangement links TRBV5-1 to TRBJ2-7, with 11 bases matching TRBD2. Germline V lookup: CDR1 SGHRS, CDR2 YFSETQ. V shed 2 bases and J 5 bases; nucleotides not matched to a gene: 6. CDR3 length equals 15 residues. The DNA for the CDR3 is TGCGCCAGCAGCTTATCCGGGACTAGCGGCCACGAGCAGTACTTC. Amino acids: CASSLSGTSGHEQYF.